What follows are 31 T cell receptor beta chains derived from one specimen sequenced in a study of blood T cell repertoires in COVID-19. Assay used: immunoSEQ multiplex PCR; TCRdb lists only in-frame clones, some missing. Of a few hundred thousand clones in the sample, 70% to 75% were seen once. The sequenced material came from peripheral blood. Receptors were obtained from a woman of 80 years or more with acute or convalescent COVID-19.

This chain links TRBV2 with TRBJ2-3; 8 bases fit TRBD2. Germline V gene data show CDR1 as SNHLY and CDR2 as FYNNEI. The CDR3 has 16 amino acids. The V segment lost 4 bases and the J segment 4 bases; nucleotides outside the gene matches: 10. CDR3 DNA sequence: TGTGCCAGCAGTGGAAACGGCGGGAGGAAATCAGATACGCAGTATTTT. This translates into CASSGNGGRKSDTQYF. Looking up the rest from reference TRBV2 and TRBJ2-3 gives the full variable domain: EPEVTQTPSHQVTQMGQEVILRCVPISNHLYFYWYRQILGQKVEFLVSFYNNEISEKSEIFDDQFSVERPDGSNFTLKIRSTKLEDSAMYFCASSGNGGRKSDTQYFGPGTRLTVL.

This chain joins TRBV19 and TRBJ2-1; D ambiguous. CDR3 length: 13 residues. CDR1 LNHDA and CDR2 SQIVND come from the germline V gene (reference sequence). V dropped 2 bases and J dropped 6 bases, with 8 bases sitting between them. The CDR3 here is CASSIILSNEQFF. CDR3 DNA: TGTGCCAGTAGTATAATCCTCTCCAATGAGCAGTTCTTC. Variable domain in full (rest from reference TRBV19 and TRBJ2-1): DGGITQSPKYLFRKEGQNVTLSCEQNLNHDAMYWYRQDPGQGLRLIYYSQIVNDFQKGDIAEGYSVSREKKESFPLTVTSAQKNPTAFYLCASSIILSNEQFFGPGTRLTVL.

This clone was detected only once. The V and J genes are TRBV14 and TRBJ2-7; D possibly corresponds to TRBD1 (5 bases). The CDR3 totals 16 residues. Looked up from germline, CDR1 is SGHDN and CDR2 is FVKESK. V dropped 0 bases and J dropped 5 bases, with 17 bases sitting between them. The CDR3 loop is CASSQDRGLSSHEQYF. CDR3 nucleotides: TGTGCCAGCAGCCAAGATAGGGGCTTGTCTTCCCACGAGCAGTACTTC.

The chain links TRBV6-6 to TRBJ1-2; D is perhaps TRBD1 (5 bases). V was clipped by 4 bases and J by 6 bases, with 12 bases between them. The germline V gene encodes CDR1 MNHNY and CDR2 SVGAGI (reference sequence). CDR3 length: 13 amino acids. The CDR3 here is CASSLWQGNGYTF. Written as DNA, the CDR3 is TGTGCCAGCAGTTTGTGGCAGGGAAATGGCTACACCTTC.

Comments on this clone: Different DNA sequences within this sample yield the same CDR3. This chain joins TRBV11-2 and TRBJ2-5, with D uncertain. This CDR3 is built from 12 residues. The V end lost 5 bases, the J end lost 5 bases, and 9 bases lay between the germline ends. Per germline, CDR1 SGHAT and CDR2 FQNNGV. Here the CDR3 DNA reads TGTGCCAGCAGCCCCACGCGGGAGACCCAGTACTTC. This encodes CASSPTRETQYF.

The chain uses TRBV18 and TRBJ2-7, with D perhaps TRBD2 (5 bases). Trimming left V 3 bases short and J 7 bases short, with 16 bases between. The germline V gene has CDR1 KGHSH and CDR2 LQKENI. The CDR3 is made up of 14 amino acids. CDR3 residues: CASSPGAPRTEQYF. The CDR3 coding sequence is TGTGCCAGCTCACCGGGAGCGCCCCGTACGGAGCAGTACTTC.

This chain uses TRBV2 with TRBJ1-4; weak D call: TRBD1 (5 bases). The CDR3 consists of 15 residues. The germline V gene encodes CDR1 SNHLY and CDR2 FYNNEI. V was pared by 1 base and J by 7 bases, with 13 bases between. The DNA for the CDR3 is TGTGCCAGCAGTGAAGTAGGGGCCGGGGGTGAAAAACTGTTTTTT. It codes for CASSEVGAGGEKLFF. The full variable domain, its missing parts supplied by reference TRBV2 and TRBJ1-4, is EPEVTQTPSHQVTQMGQEVILRCVPISNHLYFYWYRQILGQKVEFLVSFYNNEISEKSEIFDDQFSVERPDGSNFTLKIRSTKLEDSAMYFCASSEVGAGGEKLFFGSGTQLSVL.

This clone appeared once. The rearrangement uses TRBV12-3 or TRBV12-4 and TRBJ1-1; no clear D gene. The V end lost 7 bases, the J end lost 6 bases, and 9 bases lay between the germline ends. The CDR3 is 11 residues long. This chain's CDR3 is CASMRYPEAFF. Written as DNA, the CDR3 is TGTGCCAGCATGAGGTACCCTGAAGCTTTCTTT.

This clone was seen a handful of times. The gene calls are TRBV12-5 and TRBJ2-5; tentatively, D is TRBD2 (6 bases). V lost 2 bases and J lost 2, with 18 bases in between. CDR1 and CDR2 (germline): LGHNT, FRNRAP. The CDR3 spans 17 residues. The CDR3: CASGLRVWGVRQETQYF. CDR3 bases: TGTGCTAGTGGTTTGAGGGTGTGGGGGGTAAGACAAGAGACCCAGTACTTC.

The CDR3 DNA reads TGCGCCAGCAGCTTAGCTGGGGGCAAAGAGACCCAGTACTTC. Its protein product is CASSLAGGKETQYF. The V call is TRBV5-1, the J call TRBJ2-5, with D perhaps matching TRBD1 (6 bases). Germline CDR1 reads SGHRS; CDR2 reads YFSETQ. The CDR3 is 14 residues long. V was clipped by 2 bases and J by 3 bases, with 11 bases between them.

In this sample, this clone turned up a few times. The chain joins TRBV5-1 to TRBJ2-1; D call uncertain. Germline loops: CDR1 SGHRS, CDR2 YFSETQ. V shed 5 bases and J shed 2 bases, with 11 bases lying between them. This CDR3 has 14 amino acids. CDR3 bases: TGCGCCAGCAGTTTCCTACCCGCCTACAATGAGCAGTTCTTC. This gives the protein CASSFLPAYNEQFF.

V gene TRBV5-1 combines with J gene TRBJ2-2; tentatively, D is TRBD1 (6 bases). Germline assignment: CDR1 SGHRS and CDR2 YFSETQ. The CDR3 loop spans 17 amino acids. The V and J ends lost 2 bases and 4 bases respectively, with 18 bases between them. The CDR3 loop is CASSLNSRGLGTGELFF. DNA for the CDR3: TGCGCCAGCAGCTTAAATTCCAGGGGTCTTGGCACCGGGGAGCTGTTTTTT.

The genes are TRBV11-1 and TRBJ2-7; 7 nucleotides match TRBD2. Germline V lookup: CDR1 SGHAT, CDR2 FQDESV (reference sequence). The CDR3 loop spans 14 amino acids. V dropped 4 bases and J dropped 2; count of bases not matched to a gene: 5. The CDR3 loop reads CASSSSLAAYEQYF. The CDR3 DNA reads TGTGCCAGCAGCTCAAGTCTAGCGGCCTACGAGCAGTACTTC.

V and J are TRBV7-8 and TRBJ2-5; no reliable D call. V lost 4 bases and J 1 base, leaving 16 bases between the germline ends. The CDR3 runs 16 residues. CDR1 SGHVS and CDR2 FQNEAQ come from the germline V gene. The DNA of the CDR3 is TGTGCCAGCAGCTCGCAGTGGGCAGCACCCCAAGAGACCCAGTACTTC. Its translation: CASSSQWAAPQETQYF.

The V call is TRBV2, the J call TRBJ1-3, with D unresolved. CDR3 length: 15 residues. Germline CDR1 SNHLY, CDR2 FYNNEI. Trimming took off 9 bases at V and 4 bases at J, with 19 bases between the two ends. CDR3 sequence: CASQKDPPGGNTIYF. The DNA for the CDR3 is TGTGCCAGTCAAAAGGACCCGCCGGGAGGAAACACCATATATTTT.

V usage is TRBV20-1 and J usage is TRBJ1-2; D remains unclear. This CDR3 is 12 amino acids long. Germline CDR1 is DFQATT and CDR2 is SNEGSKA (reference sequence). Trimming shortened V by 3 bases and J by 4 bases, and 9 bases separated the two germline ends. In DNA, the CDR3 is TGCAGTGCTAGTATCGGGTTCTATGGCTACACCTTC. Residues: CSASIGFYGYTF.

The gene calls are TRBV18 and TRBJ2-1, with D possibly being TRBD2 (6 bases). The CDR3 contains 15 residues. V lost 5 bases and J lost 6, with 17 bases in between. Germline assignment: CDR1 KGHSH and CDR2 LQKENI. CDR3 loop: CASSTEGFRSNEQFF. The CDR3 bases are TGTGCCAGCTCAACGGAGGGTTTTAGGTCCAATGAGCAGTTCTTC.

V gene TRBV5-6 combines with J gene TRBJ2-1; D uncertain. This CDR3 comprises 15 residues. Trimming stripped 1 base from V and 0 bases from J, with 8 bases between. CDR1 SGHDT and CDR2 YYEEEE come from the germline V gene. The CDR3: CASSLYRSSYNEQFF. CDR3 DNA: TGTGCCAGCAGCTTGTACCGTAGCTCCTACAATGAGCAGTTCTTC.

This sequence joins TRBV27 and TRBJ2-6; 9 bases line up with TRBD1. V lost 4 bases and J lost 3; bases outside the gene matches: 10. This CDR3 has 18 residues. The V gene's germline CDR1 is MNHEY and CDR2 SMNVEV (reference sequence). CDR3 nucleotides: TGTGCCAGCAGTTCCCAGGGACAGGGTGGGGTTGGGGCCAACGTCCTGACTTTC. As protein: CASSSQGQGGVGANVLTF.

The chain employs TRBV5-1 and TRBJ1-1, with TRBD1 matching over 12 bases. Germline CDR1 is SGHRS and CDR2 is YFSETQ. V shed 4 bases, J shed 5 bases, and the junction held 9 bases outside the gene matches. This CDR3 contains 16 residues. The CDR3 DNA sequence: TGCGCCAGCAGCGCTGGGACAGGGGGCGAAGGTACTGAAGCTTTCTTT. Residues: CASSAGTGGEGTEAFF.

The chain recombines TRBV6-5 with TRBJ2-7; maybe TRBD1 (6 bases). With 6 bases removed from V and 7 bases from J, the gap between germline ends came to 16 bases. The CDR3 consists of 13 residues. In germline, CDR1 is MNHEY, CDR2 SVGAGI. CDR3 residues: CASSGQFQREQYF. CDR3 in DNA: TGTGCCAGCAGCGGACAGTTCCAGAGGGAGCAGTACTTC.

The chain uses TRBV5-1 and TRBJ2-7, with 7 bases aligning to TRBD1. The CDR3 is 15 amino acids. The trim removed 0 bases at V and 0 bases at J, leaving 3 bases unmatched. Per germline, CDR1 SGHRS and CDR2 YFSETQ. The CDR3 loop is CASSLEGQSSYEQYF. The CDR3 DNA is TGCGCCAGCAGCTTGGAGGGACAGAGCTCCTACGAGCAGTACTTC.

The CDR3 spells CASSEGELARGYEQYF. The DNA for the CDR3 is TGTGCCAGCAGTGAAGGGGAACTAGCGAGGGGATACGAGCAGTACTTC. V usage is TRBV2 and J usage is TRBJ2-7, with TRBD2 matching over 7 bases. The V gene's germline CDR1 is SNHLY and CDR2 FYNNEI. This CDR3 contains 16 residues. J lost 4 bases, V lost 1 base, and 10 bases had no gene match.

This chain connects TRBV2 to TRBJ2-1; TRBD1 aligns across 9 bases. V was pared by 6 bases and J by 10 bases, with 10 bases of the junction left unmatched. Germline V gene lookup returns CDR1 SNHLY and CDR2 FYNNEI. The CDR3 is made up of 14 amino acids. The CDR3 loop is CASRHRGLYMEQFF. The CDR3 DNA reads TGTGCCAGCAGGCACAGGGGGCTATACATGGAGCAGTTCTTC. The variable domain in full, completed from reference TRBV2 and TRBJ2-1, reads EPEVTQTPSHQVTQMGQEVILRCVPISNHLYFYWYRQILGQKVEFLVSFYNNEISEKSEIFDDQFSVERPDGSNFTLKIRSTKLEDSAMYFCASRHRGLYMEQFFGPGTRLTVL.

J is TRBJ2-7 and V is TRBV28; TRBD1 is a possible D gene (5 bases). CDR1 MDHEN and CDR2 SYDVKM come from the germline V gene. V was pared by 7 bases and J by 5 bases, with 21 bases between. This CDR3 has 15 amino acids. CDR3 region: CASTPDWGSPHEQYF. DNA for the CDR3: TGTGCCAGCACCCCCGATTGGGGCAGCCCCCACGAGCAGTACTTC.

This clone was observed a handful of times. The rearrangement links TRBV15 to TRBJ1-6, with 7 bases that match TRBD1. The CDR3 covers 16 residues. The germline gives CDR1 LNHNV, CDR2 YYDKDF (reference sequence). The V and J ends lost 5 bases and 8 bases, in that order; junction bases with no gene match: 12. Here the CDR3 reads CATSGPLPGGYSPLHF. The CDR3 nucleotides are TGTGCCACCAGCGGCCCCCTGCCAGGGGGATATTCACCCCTCCACTTT.

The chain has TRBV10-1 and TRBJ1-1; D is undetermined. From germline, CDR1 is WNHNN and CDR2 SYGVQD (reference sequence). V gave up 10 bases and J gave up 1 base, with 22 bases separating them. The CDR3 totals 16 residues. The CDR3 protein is CATTTRSARENTEAFF. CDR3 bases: TGCGCCACCACGACCCGGTCAGCCCGGGAGAACACTGAAGCTTTCTTT.

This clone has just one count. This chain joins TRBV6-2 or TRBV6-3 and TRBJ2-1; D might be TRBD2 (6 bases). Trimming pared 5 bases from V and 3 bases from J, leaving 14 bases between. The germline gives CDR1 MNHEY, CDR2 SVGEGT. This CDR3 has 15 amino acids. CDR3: CASSTPGRIYNEQFF. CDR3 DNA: TGTGCCAGCAGTACTCCGGGGAGGATCTACAATGAGCAGTTCTTC.

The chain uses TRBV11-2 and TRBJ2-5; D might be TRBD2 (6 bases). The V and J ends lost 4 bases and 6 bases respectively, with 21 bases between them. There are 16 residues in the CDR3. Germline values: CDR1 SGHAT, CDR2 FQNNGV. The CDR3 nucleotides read TGTGCCAGCAGCTATGGCTCGGAGGGCGCGGGAAAGACCCAGTACTTC. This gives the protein CASSYGSEGAGKTQYF.

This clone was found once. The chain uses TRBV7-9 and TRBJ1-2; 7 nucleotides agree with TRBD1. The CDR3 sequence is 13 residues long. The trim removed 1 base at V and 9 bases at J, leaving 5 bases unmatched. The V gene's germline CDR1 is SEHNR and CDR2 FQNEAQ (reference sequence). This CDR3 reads CASSLGQGGSYTF. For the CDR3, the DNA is TGTGCCAGCAGCTTAGGACAGGGAGGTAGCTACACCTTC. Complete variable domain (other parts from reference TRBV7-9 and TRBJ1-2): DTGVSQNPRHKITKRGQNVTFRCDPISEHNRLYWYRQTLGQGPEFLTYFQNEAQLEKSRLLSDRFSAERPKGSFSTLEIQRTEQGDSAMYLCASSLGQGGSYTFGSGTRLTVV.

The CDR3 DNA reads as TGTGCCAGCTCACCTTCCTCCGGTCCTGGAAACACCATATATTTT. It codes for CASSPSSGPGNTIYF. The rearrangement uses TRBV18 and TRBJ1-3; no definite D call. This CDR3 has 15 amino acids. The V end lost 3 bases, the J end lost 2 bases, and 11 bases lay between the germline ends. Germline V gene sequence: CDR1 KGHSH, CDR2 LQKENI.